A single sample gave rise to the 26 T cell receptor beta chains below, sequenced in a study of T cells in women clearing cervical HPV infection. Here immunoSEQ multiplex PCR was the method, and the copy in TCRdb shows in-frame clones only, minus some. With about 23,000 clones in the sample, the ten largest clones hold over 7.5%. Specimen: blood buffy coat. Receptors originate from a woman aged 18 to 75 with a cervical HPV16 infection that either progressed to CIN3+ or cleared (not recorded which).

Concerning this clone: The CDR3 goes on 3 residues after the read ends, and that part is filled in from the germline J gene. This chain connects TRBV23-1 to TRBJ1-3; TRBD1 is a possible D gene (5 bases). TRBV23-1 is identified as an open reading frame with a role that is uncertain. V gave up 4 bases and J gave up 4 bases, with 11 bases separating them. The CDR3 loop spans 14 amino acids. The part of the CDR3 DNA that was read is TGCGCCAGCAGTCCGAGGGGTTCAGGAAACACC. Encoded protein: CASSPRGSGNT. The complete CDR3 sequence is CASSPRGSGNTIYF.

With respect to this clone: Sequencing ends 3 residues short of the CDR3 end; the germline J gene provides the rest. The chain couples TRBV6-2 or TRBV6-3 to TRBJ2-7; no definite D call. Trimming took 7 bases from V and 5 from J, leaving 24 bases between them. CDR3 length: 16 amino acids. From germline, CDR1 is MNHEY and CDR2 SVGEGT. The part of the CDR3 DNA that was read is TGTGCCAGCACCTCCTTCGGAAAGGGTGTAGATGACGAG. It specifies CASTSFGKGVDDE. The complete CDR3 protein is CASTSFGKGVDDEQYF.

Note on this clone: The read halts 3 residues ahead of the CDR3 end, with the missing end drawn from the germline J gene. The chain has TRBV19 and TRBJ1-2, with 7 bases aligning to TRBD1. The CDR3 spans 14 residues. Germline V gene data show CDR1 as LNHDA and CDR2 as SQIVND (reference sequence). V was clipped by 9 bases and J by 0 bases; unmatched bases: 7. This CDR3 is CASSFGTANYGYTF. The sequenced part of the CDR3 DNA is TGTGCCAGCTCTTTTGGGACAGCTAACTATGGC.

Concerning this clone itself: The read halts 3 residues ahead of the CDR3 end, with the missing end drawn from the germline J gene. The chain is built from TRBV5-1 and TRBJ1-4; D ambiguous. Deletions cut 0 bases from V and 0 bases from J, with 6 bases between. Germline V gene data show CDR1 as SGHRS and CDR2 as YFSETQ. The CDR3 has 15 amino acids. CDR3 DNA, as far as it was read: TGCGCCAGCAGCTTGGCAGGTCCAACTAATGAAAAA. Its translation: CASSLAGPTNEK. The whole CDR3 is CASSLAGPTNEKLFF.

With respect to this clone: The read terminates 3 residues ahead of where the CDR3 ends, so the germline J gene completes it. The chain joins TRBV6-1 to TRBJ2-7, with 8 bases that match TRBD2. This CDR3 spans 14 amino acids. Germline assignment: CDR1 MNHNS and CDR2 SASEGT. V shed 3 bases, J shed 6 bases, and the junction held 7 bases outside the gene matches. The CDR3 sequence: CASSDEAGVSEQYF. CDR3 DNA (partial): TGTGCCAGCAGTGATGAAGCGGGAGTTAGCGAG.

The sequenced CDR3 bases are TGCAGCGTTGAATCGACAGGGCCAGATACG. It codes for CSVESTGPDT. The complete CDR3 reads CSVESTGPDTQYF. The V and J genes are TRBV29-1 and TRBJ2-3; 7 nucleotides align to TRBD1. The read ends 3 residues before the CDR3 terminus; that terminus is restored from the germline J gene. The junction had 3 bases not matched to a gene; V was cut back by 2 bases and J by 4 bases. The CDR3 has 13 residues. CDR1 and CDR2 (germline): SQVTM, ANQGSEA.

CDR3 DNA, as far as it was read: TGTGCCAGCAGCCCCGGCGGACAGGGGTGGGTCACTGAA. It encodes CASSPGGQGWVTE. The full CDR3 protein reads CASSPGGQGWVTEAFF. The genes are TRBV14 and TRBJ1-1; TRBD1 agrees at 9 bases. The CDR3 goes on 3 residues after the read ends, and that part is filled in from the germline J gene. The CDR3 sequence is 16 residues long. Germline CDR1 reads SGHDN; CDR2 reads FVKESK. V was pared by 4 bases and J by 4 bases, with 10 bases of the junction left unmatched. Variable domain in full (rest from reference TRBV14 and TRBJ1-1): EAGVTQFPSHSVIEKGQTVTLRCDPISGHDNLYWYRRVMGKEIKFLLHFVKESKQDESGMPNNRFLAERTGGTYSTLKVQPAELEDSGVYFCASSPGGQGWVTEAFFGQGTRLTVV.

This chain's CDR3 is CASGLAKNIQYF. The CDR3 bases that were read are TGCGCCAGCGGGCTAGCCAAAAACATT. The chain is built from TRBV10-2 and TRBJ2-4; D not certain. The read terminates 3 residues ahead of where the CDR3 ends, so the germline J gene completes it. Looked up from germline, CDR1 is WSHSY and CDR2 is SAAADI. The CDR3 runs 12 residues. V was shortened by 8 bases and J by 0 bases, with 5 bases between the two germline ends.

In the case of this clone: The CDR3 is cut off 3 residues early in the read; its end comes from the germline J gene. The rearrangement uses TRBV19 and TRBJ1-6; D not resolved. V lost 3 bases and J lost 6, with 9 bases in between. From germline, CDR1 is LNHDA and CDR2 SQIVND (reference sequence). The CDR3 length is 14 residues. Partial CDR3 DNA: TGTGCCAGTAGTATGCAAGGTGCTAATTCACCC. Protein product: CASSMQGANSP. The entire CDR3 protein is CASSMQGANSPLHF.

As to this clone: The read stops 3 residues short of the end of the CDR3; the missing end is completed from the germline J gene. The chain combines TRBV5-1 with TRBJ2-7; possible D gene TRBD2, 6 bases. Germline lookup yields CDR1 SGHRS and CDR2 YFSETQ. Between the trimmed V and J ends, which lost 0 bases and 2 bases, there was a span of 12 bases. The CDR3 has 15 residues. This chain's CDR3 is CASSLVWDLAYEQYF. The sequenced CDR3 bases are TGCGCCAGCAGCTTGGTATGGGACTTAGCCTACGAG. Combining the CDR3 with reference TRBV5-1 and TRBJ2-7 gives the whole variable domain KAGVTQTPRYLIKTRGQQVTLSCSPISGHRSVSWYQQTPGQGLQFLFEYFSETQRNKGNFPGRFSGRQFSNSRSEMNVSTLELGDSALYLCASSLVWDLAYEQYFGPGTRLTVT.

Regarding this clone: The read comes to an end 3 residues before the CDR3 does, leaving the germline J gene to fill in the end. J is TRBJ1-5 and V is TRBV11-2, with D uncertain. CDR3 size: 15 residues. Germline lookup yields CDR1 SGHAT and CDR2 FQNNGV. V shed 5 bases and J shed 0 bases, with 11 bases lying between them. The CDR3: CASSLDRVSNQPQHF. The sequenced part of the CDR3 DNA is TGTGCCAGCAGCCTCGATAGGGTTAGCAATCAGCCC.

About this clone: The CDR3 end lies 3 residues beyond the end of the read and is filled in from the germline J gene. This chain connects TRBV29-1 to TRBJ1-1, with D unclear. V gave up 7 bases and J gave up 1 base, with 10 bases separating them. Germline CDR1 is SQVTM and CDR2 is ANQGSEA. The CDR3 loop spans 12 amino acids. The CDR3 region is CSGGEPNTEAFF. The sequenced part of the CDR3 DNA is TGCAGCGGCGGAGAGCCGAACACTGAA.

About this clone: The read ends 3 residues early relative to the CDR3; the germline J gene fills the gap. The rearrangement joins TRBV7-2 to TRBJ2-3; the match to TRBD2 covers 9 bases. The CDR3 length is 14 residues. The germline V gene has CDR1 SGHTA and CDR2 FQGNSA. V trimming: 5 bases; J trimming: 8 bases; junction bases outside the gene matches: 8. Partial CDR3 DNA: TGTGCCAGCAGCGACCCTAGCGGGACCAGTACG. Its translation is CASSDPSGTST. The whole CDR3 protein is CASSDPSGTSTQYF.

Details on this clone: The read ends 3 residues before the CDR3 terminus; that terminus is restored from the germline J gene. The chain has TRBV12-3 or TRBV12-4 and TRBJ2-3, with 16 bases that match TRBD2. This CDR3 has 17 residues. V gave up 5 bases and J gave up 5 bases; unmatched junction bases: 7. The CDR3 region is CASSRGTSGGAVDTQYF. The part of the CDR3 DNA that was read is TGTGCCAGCAGTAGGGGGACTAGCGGGGGGGCGGTAGATACG.

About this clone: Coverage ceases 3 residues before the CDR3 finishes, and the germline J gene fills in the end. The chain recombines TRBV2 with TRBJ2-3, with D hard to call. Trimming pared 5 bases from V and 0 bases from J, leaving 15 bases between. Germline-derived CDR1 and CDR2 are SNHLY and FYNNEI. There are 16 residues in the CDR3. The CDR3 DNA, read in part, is TGTGCCAGCAGTCTCCCTTCTTCCCCTAGCACAGATACG. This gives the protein CASSLPSSPSTDT. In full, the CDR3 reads CASSLPSSPSTDTQYF.

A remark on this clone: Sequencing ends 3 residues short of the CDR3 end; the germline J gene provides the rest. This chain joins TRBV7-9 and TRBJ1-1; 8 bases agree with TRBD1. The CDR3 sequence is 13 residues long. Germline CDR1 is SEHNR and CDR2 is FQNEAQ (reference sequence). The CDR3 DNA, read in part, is TGTGCCAGCAGCTATGGACAGGGTAGGCAA. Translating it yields CASSYGQGRQ. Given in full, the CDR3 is CASSYGQGRQAFF.

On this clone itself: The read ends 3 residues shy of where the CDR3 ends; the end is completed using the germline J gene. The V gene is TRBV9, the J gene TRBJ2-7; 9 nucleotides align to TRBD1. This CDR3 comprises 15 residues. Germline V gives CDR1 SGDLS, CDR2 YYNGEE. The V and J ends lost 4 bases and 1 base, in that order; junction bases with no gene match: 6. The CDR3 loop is CASSPPGQGSYEQYF. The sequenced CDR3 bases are TGTGCCAGCAGCCCTCCGGGACAGGGTTCCTACGAG.

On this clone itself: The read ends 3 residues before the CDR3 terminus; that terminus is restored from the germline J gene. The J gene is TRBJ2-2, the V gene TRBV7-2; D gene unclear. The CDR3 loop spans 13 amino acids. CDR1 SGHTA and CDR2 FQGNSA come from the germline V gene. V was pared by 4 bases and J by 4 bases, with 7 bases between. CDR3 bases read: TGTGCCAGCAGCTATAAGGGCACCGGGGAG. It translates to CASSYKGTGE. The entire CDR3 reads CASSYKGTGELFF. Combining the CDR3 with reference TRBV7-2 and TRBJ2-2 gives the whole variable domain GAGVSQSPSNKVTEKGKDVELRCDPISGHTALYWYRQSLGQGLEFLIYFQGNSAPDKSGLPSDRFSAERTGGSVSTLTIQRTQQEDSAVYLCASSYKGTGELFFGEGSRLTVL.

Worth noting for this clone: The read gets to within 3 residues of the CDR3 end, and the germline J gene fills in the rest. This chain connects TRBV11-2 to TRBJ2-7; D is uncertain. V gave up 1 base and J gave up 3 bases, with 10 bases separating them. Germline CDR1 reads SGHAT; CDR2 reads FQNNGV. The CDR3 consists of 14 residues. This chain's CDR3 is CASSLGLAFYEQYF. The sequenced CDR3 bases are TGTGCCAGCAGCTTAGGGTTGGCCTTCTACGAG.

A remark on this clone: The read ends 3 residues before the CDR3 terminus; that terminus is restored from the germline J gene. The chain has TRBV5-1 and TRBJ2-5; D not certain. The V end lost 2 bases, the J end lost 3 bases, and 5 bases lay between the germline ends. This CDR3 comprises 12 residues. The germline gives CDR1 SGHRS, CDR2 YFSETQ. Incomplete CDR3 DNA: TGCGCCAGCAGCTTATCCGAAGAGACC. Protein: CASSLSEET. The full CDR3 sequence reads CASSLSEETQYF. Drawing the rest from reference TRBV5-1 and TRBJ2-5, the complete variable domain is KAGVTQTPRYLIKTRGQQVTLSCSPISGHRSVSWYQQTPGQGLQFLFEYFSETQRNKGNFPGRFSGRQFSNSRSEMNVSTLELGDSALYLCASSLSEETQYFGPGTRLLVL.

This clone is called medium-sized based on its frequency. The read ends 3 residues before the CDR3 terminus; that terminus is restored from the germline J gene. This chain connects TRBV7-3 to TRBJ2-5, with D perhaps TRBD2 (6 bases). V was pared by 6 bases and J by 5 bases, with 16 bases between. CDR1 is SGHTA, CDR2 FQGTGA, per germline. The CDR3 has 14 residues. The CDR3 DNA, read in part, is TGTGCCAGCAGTCCTGGGCAGGGAGGCGAGACC. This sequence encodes CASSPGQGGET. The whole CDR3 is CASSPGQGGETQYF.

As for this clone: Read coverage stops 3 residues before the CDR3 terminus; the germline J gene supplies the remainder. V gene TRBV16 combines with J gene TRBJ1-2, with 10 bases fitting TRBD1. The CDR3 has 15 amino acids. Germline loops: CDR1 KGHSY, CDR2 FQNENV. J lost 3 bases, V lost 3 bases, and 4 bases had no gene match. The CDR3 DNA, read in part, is TGTGCCAGCAGCCACAAGACAGGGGGCTACTATGGC. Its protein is CASSHKTGGYYG. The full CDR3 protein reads CASSHKTGGYYGYTF.

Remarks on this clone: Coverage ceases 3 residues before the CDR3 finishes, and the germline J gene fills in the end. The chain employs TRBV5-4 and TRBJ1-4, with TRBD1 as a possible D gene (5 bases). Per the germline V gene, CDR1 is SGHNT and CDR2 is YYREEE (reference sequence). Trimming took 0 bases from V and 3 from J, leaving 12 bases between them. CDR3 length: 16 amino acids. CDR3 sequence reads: CASSLASGGANEKLFF. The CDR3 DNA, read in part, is TGTGCCAGCAGCTTGGCCAGCGGGGGAGCTAATGAAAAA.

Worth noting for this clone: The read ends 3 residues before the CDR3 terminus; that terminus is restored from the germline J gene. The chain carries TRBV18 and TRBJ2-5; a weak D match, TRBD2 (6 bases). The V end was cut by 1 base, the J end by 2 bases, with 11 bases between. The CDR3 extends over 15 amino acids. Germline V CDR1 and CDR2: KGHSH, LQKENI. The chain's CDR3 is CASSPRGSGQETQYF. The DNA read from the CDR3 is TGTGCCAGCTCACCACGGGGTAGCGGACAAGAGACC.

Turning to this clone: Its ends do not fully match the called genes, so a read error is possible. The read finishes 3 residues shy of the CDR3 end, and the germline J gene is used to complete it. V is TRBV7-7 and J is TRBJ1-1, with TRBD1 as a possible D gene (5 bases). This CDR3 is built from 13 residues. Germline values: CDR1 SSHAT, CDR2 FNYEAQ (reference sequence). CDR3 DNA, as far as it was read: TGTGCTAGCAGCCTCGCGGGGGACACTGAA. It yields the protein CASSLAGDTE. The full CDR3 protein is CASSLAGDTEAFF.

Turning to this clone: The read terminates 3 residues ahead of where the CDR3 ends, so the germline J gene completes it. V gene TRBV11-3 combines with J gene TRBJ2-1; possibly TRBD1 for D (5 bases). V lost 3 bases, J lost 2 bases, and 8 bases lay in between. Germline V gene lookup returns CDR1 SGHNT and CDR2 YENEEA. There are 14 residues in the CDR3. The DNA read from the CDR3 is TGTGCCAGCAGCTTGCAGGGTACCTACAATGAG. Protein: CASSLQGTYNE. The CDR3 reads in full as CASSLQGTYNEQFF.